One and the same sample provided the 2 T cell receptor beta chains below, sequenced in a study of molecular identifiers for immune sequencing clone quantification. Via MiXCR, TCRdb re-called the PCR reads, giving one row per CDR3 protein. The data contain 40,000 to 45,000 distinct CDR3 sequences, roughly a fifth of them seen just once; the ten biggest clones take up about 1.2%. Material: naive CD8+ T cells from blood, with Jurkat cell RNA spiked in. Indicated subset: FACS-sorted CD8+CD4-CCR7+CD45RA+ naive T cells. The receptor source for this set is a human donor in good health. Some libraries in this study had Jurkat cell RNA spiked in.

The chain joins TRBV15 to TRBJ2-3; 7 nucleotides align to TRBD1. V lost 2 bases, J lost 2 bases, and 7 bases stayed unmatched. CDR3 length: 16 residues. CDR1 is LNHNV and CDR2 is YYDKDF in the germline V gene (reference sequence). CDR3 in amino acids: CATSRHNRGFTDTQYF. The DNA of the CDR3 is TGTGCCACCAGCAGACATAACAGGGGATTCACAGATACGCAGTATTTT.

This chain links TRBV4-1 with TRBJ1-1; D remains ambiguous. The CDR3 length is 15 residues. CDR1 and CDR2 from the germline V gene are MGHRA and YSYEKL. Trimming pared 4 bases from V and 7 bases from J, leaving 19 bases between. For the CDR3, the DNA is TGCGCCAGCAGCCCAGTATACGGGGATCGTCATGAAGCTTTCTTT. This gives the protein CASSPVYGDRHEAFF.